Listed here are 4 T cell receptor beta chains from one sample, sequenced in a study of T cells in Graves' hyperthyroidism and ophthalmopathy. Amplification yielded TCR beta CDR3 regions, with RNA transcripts as the source. HTBI primers were the set used in a first-round RT-PCR of the TCR CDR3. A single record per CDR3 protein comes from TCRdb applying MiXCR to the multiplex PCR reads. The sample comprises about 600,000 distinct CDR3 sequences, about a sixth of which are singletons, and roughly 3.5% rests with the top ten. Material: blood. The receptors here all came from a woman aged 40 to 50 with Graves' ophthalmopathy.

J is TRBJ2-3 and V is TRBV20-1, with no clear D. CDR3 size: 13 residues. V was pared by 0 bases and J by 3 bases, with 7 bases between. Germline V gives CDR1 DFQATT, CDR2 SNEGSKA (reference sequence). The CDR3 coding sequence is TGCAGTGCTAGAGACGGTGCGACAGATACGCAGTATTTT. The encoded protein is CSARDGATDTQYF.

This clonotype was seen repeatedly, ten times or more. The V gene is TRBV28, the J gene TRBJ1-1; D may be TRBD1 (6 bases). Germline V gene data show CDR1 as MDHEN and CDR2 as SYDVKM. The CDR3 has 13 residues. The V end was cut by 5 bases, the J end by 7 bases, with 14 bases between. This chain's CDR3 is CASSAGGPGEAFF. Written as DNA, the CDR3 is TGTGCCAGCAGTGCCGGGGGCCCCGGTGAAGCTTTCTTT.

This clonotype was counted at least ten times. The rearrangement joins TRBV20-1 to TRBJ2-1; 7 bases agree with TRBD2. Germline-derived CDR1 and CDR2 are DFQATT and SNEGSKA (reference sequence). The CDR3 loop spans 16 amino acids. V dropped 0 bases and J dropped 2; count of bases not matched to a gene: 7. CDR3 DNA sequence: TGCAGTGCTAGAGATCTGGGGGGGAGGACCTACAATGAGCAGTTCTTC. It translates to CSARDLGGRTYNEQFF.

Ten or more counts support this clonotype. The chain uses TRBV29-1 and TRBJ2-3, with 15 bases identical to TRBD2. This CDR3 is built from 15 residues. The V gene end was trimmed by 5 bases and the J gene end by 4 bases; junction bases not matched to a gene: 4. Germline lookup yields CDR1 SQVTM and CDR2 ANQGSEA. The chain's CDR3 is CSVWTSGRAADTQYF. CDR3 nucleotide sequence: TGCAGCGTTTGGACTAGCGGGAGGGCAGCAGATACGCAGTATTTT.